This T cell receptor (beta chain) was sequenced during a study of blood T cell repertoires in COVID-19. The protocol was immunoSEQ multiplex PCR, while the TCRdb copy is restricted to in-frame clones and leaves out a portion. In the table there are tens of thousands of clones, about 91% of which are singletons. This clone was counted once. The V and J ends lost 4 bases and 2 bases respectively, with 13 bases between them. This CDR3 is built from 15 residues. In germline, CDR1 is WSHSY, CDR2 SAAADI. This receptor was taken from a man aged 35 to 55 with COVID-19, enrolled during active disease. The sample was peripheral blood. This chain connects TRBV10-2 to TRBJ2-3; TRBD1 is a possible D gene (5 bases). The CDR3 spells CASSAQGFPTDTQYF. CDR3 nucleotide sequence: TGCGCCAGCAGTGCTCAGGGTTTTCCCACAGATACGCAGTATTTT.